The 20 T cell receptor beta chains reported below all come from one sample, sequenced in a study of shared clonotypes between healthy human individuals. This table comes from immunoSEQ multiplex PCR, and its TCRdb copy is limited to in-frame clones, with some not included. Of approximately 1,500,000 clones in the sample, roughly 96% were seen once. The sequencing input was naive CD4+ T cells sorted from blood. Sample subset: CD45RA+ positively selected. These receptors came from a man younger than 40 in good health.

This rearrangement joins TRBV5-1 to TRBJ1-1; tentative D call: TRBD1 (5 bases). This CDR3 is built from 15 residues. CDR1 and CDR2 (germline): SGHRS, YFSETQ. Trimming cost V 3 bases and J 6 bases, with 18 bases left between them. The CDR3 loop is CASSSQDTWGAEAFF. CDR3 in DNA: TGCGCCAGCAGCTCGCAGGACACCTGGGGCGCTGAAGCTTTCTTT.

The table lists this clone with a few counts. This sequence joins TRBV7-8 and TRBJ2-5; no reliable D call. CDR1 is SGHVS and CDR2 is FQNEAQ in the germline V gene. V gave up 3 bases and J gave up 4 bases, with 3 bases separating them. The CDR3 covers 11 residues. CDR3 DNA: TGTGCCAGCAGCTTCGCAGAGACCCAGTACTTC. Protein sequence: CASSFAETQYF.

This rearrangement joins TRBV4-2 to TRBJ2-7; D is undetermined. This CDR3 contains 15 residues. Germline values: CDR1 LGHNA, CDR2 YNFKEQ. V dropped 0 bases and J dropped 2 bases, with 11 bases sitting between them. CDR3 DNA: TGTGCCAGCAGCCAAGAGAGCTCTCCCGCCTACGAGCAGTACTTC. This gives the protein CASSQESSPAYEQYF.

The V and J genes are TRBV4-2 and TRBJ2-3; TRBD2 agrees at 8 bases. The CDR3 loop spans 19 amino acids. Germline V gives CDR1 LGHNA, CDR2 YNFKEQ. J lost 6 bases, V lost 0 bases, and 17 bases had no gene match. CDR3: CASSQDIVFGTSHMDTQYF. CDR3 coding DNA: TGTGCCAGCAGCCAAGATATCGTTTTCGGGACTAGTCACATGGATACGCAGTATTTT.

V and J are TRBV30 and TRBJ1-2, with no clear D. The CDR3 covers 12 residues. CDR1 and CDR2 (germline): GTSNPN, SVGIG (reference sequence). V lost 4 bases and J lost 2, with 8 bases in between. In nucleotides, the CDR3 is TGTGCCTGGACAGGCGTAAACTATGGCTACACCTTC. Protein sequence: CAWTGVNYGYTF.

The chain uses TRBV28 and TRBJ2-7; 9 bases match TRBD1. Germline CDR1 and CDR2: MDHEN and SYDVKM. With 6 bases clipped from V and 0 bases from J, the junction kept 9 bases outside the gene matches. The CDR3 has 16 residues. Here the CDR3 reads CASRSTGTGSSYEQYF. Written as DNA, the CDR3 is TGTGCCAGCAGATCGACCGGGACAGGGAGCTCCTACGAGCAGTACTTC.

This clone was recorded only once. The chain joins TRBV28 to TRBJ2-7; D ambiguous. The V gene's germline CDR1 is MDHEN and CDR2 SYDVKM. Between the trimmed V and J ends, which lost 6 bases and 3 bases, there was a span of 12 bases. The length of the CDR3 is 13 residues. The DNA for the CDR3 is TGTGCCAGCAGGGGTAGGAACCTCTACGAGCAGTACTTC. Translating gives CASRGRNLYEQYF.

In regard to this clone: Different DNA sequences within this sample yield the same CDR3. The genes are TRBV7-3 and TRBJ2-3, with 10 nucleotides matching TRBD2. Germline CDR1 is SGHTA and CDR2 is FQGTGA. V gave up 6 bases and J gave up 1 base; unmatched junction bases: 7. The CDR3 contains 16 residues. CDR3 nucleotides: TGTGCCAGCAGTCTCGGGCTAGCGGGAGGCACAGATACGCAGTATTTT. It is translated as CASSLGLAGGTDTQYF.

The chain couples TRBV5-4 to TRBJ2-1; TRBD2 agrees at 8 bases. This CDR3 spans 12 amino acids. The germline V gene has CDR1 SGHNT and CDR2 YYREEE (reference sequence). The V and J ends lost 1 base and 9 bases, in that order; junction bases with no gene match: 0. In nucleotides, the CDR3 is TGTGCCAGCAGCTTGACTAGCGGTGAGCAGTTCTTC. The encoded protein is CASSLTSGEQFF. Looking up the rest from reference TRBV5-4 and TRBJ2-1 gives the full variable domain: ETGVTQSPTHLIKTRGQQVTLRCSSQSGHNTVSWYQQALGQGPQFIFQYYREEENGRGNFPPRFSGLQFPNYSSELNVNALELDDSALYLCASSLTSGEQFFGPGTRLTVL.

Regarding this clone: Other DNA sequences in the same sample also yield this CDR3. This chain links TRBV19 with TRBJ2-2; D unclear. CDR3 length equals 13 residues. CDR1 and CDR2 (germline): LNHDA, SQIVND (reference sequence). V was trimmed by 1 base and J by 5 bases, leaving 5 bases between them. CDR3 sequence (DNA): TGTGCCAGTAGTATAGTGGGGACCGGGGAGCTGTTTTTT. Its translation is CASSIVGTGELFF.

The chain uses TRBV7-9 and TRBJ2-1; unclear D gene. Germline CDR1 is SEHNR and CDR2 is FQNEAQ (reference sequence). The CDR3 sequence is 11 residues long. Between the trimmed V and J ends, which lost 3 bases and 5 bases, there was a span of 2 bases. The CDR3 region is CASSFDNEQFF. CDR3 DNA: TGTGCCAGCAGCTTTGACAATGAGCAGTTCTTC.

The chain has TRBV7-8 and TRBJ2-5; tentatively, D is TRBD2 (6 bases). The CDR3 length is 15 residues. Germline CDR1 and CDR2: SGHVS and FQNEAQ. The V end was cut by 5 bases, the J end by 1 base, with 14 bases between. The CDR3 reads CASSKLAPTQETQYF. CDR3 DNA sequence: TGTGCCAGCAGCAAACTAGCCCCCACCCAAGAGACCCAGTACTTC.

J is TRBJ1-1 and V is TRBV19; TRBD1 might be the D (5 bases). With 8 bases removed from V and 1 base from J, the gap between germline ends came to 14 bases. Germline CDR1 reads LNHDA; CDR2 reads SQIVND (reference sequence). CDR3 length equals 14 residues. The DNA for the CDR3 is TGTGCCAGTGGTCGCCAGGGTTGGAACACTGAAGCTTTCTTT. Its translation is CASGRQGWNTEAFF.

This chain links TRBV9 with TRBJ2-7; D is uncertain. V gave up 0 bases and J gave up 0 bases, with 7 bases separating them. In germline, CDR1 is SGDLS, CDR2 YYNGEE. There are 14 residues in the CDR3. The CDR3 DNA reads as TGTGCCAGCAGCGTAGCGCCCAACTCCTACGAGCAGTACTTC. Encoded protein: CASSVAPNSYEQYF.

The chain joins TRBV11-2 to TRBJ2-1; 10 nucleotides agree with TRBD2. The CDR3 spans 19 residues. Germline CDR1 and CDR2: SGHAT and FQNNGV. J gave up 5 bases and V 4 bases, and 17 bases lay outside the gene matches. The CDR3: CASSYTSRVAGGRNNEQFF. CDR3 coding DNA: TGTGCCAGCAGCTATACCTCTAGGGTAGCGGGAGGAAGAAACAATGAGCAGTTCTTC.

The chain carries TRBV5-1 and TRBJ2-2; maybe TRBD1 (6 bases). Germline V gene lookup returns CDR1 SGHRS and CDR2 YFSETQ. This CDR3 region has 16 residues. With 4 bases removed from V and 3 bases from J, the gap between germline ends came to 16 bases. CDR3 amino acids: CASSQLTGSHTGELFF. The CDR3 nucleotides read TGCGCCAGCAGCCAGTTGACAGGCTCGCACACCGGGGAGCTGTTTTTT.

The V and J genes are TRBV28 and TRBJ2-7; a weak D match, TRBD1 (6 bases). Germline loops: CDR1 MDHEN, CDR2 SYDVKM. Trimming shortened V by 2 bases and J by 5 bases, and 28 bases separated the two germline ends. There are 19 residues in the CDR3. In nucleotides, the CDR3 is TGTGCCAGCAGTTTACTACTCGGGGCAGGGGTGCCAGGGGTGAACGAGCAGTACTTC. Residues: CASSLLLGAGVPGVNEQYF.

The genes are TRBV5-1 and TRBJ2-1; TRBD2 matches at 10 bases. V shed 0 bases, J shed 8 bases, and the junction held 5 bases outside the gene matches. Germline assignment: CDR1 SGHRS and CDR2 YFSETQ. This CDR3 has 15 residues. The CDR3 nucleotides are TGCGCCAGCAGCTTGGCTGCTAGCGGGAGCGATGAGCAGTTCTTC. Translation gives CASSLAASGSDEQFF. The full variable domain, its missing parts supplied by reference TRBV5-1 and TRBJ2-1, is KAGVTQTPRYLIKTRGQQVTLSCSPISGHRSVSWYQQTPGQGLQFLFEYFSETQRNKGNFPGRFSGRQFSNSRSEMNVSTLELGDSALYLCASSLAASGSDEQFFGPGTRLTVL.

The chain has TRBV7-2 and TRBJ2-5, with TRBD1 matching 11 bases. The CDR3 length is 16 residues. CDR1 and CDR2 (germline): SGHTA, FQGNSA. J gave up 2 bases and V 2 bases, and 4 bases lay outside the gene matches. CDR3 coding DNA: TGTGCCAGCAGCTTATCCGGGACAGGGGGGCAAGAGACCCAGTACTTC. Its protein product is CASSLSGTGGQETQYF. Drawing the rest from reference TRBV7-2 and TRBJ2-5, the complete variable domain is GAGVSQSPSNKVTEKGKDVELRCDPISGHTALYWYRQSLGQGLEFLIYFQGNSAPDKSGLPSDRFSAERTGGSVSTLTIQRTQQEDSAVYLCASSLSGTGGQETQYFGPGTRLLVL.

This clone was observed once. This chain uses TRBV5-1 with TRBJ2-7; the match to TRBD2 covers 10 bases. The V gene end was trimmed by 6 bases and the J gene end by 2 bases; junction bases not matched to a gene: 11. Germline CDR1 reads SGHRS; CDR2 reads YFSETQ. The CDR3 length is 16 residues. CDR3 sequence reads: CASTKTGTSVTYEQYF. The CDR3 DNA follows: TGCGCCAGCACCAAGACCGGGACTAGCGTAACCTACGAGCAGTACTTC.